Below, 7 T cell receptor beta chains from the same sample are listed, as sequenced in a study of OX40 agonist ivuxolimab in advanced cancers. Libraries were prepared through the immunoSEQ multiplex PCR assay. Drawn from immuneACCESS, this table holds only the in-frame rearrangements with V and J called that TCRdb kept. Clones are partly lost; checked studies trace under half to an unresolved V gene and leave the rest unexplained. This sample lists approximately 82,000 clones; around 84% were detected once. Approximately 1.9% of the sample is in the top ten clones. Source: CD4+ or CD8+ T cells sorted from blood, taken in a trial of the OX40 agonist ivuxolimab. These receptors originate from an adult with an advanced solid tumor such as melanoma, head and neck, liver or kidney cancer.

The genes are TRBV6-6 and TRBJ2-1; TRBD2 matches 8 bases. The CDR3 totals 13 residues. V was clipped by 6 bases and J by 10 bases; unmatched bases: 8. Per germline, CDR1 MNHNY and CDR2 SVGAGI (reference sequence). The CDR3 region is CASRAGVEREQFF. CDR3 nucleotide sequence: TGTGCCAGCAGAGCGGGAGTTGAACGAGAGCAGTTCTTC.

The chain joins TRBV19 to TRBJ2-2; D may be TRBD1 or TRBD2 (6 bases each). Germline V gene lookup returns CDR1 LNHDA and CDR2 SQIVND (reference sequence). V dropped 1 base and J dropped 6 bases, with 18 bases sitting between them. The length of the CDR3 is 17 residues. The CDR3 reads CASSIAPLGGVAGELFF. For the CDR3, the DNA is TGTGCCAGTAGTATAGCCCCCTTGGGGGGCGTGGCCGGGGAGCTGTTTTTT.

The genes are TRBV28 and TRBJ2-1, with 13 bases identical to TRBD2. The CDR3 consists of 15 residues. Trimming took 2 bases from V and 13 from J; bases not matched to a gene: 8. Germline V gene sequence: CDR1 MDHEN, CDR2 SYDVKM. The CDR3 region has the DNA TGTGCCAGCAGTTTAGGCTGGTGGACTAGCGGGAGTCAGTTCTTC. Its translation: CASSLGWWTSGSQFF.

The table lists this clone with many counts. The chain combines TRBV6-6 with TRBJ1-5; 9 bases line up with TRBD1. Germline CDR1 reads MNHNY; CDR2 reads SVGAGI (reference sequence). Losses at the gene ends were 4 bases for V and 4 bases for J; bases not matched to a gene: 5. The CDR3 is made up of 15 amino acids. In DNA form, the CDR3 reads TGTGCCAGCAGTTTAGACAGGGGGAGAAATCAGCCCCAGCATTTT. The encoded protein is CASSLDRGRNQPQHF.

The V gene is TRBV30, the J gene TRBJ2-7; D is unclear. Trimming left V 2 bases short and J 4 bases short, with 15 bases between. The CDR3 is 14 residues long. CDR1 GTSNPN and CDR2 SVGIG come from the germline V gene (reference sequence). The CDR3, as DNA: TGTGCCTGGAGTTCCAGGAAGGGAAATTACGAGCAGTACTTC. Protein product: CAWSSRKGNYEQYF.

The chain has TRBV28 and TRBJ2-3; TRBD2 matches 8 bases. V trimming: 5 bases; J trimming: 4 bases; junction bases outside the gene matches: 11. CDR3 length: 16 residues. CDR1 MDHEN and CDR2 SYDVKM come from the germline V gene. The CDR3 bases are TGTGCCAGCAGTCCCTACCTTAGCGGGATGGCAGATACGCAGTATTTT. It is translated as CASSPYLSGMADTQYF.

The V call is TRBV10-3, the J call TRBJ1-2, with 7 bases fitting TRBD1. CDR1 and CDR2 (germline): ENHRY, SYGVKD. The CDR3 extends over 14 amino acids. V lost 7 bases and J lost 0; bases outside the gene matches: 5. For the CDR3, the DNA is TGTGCCATCACTCGGGACAGTTCTAACTATGGCTACACCTTC. It codes for CAITRDSSNYGYTF.